This T cell receptor beta chain was identified in a study of early T cells in non-severe SARS-CoV-2 infection. Across the study: Unpaired chains resulted from sequencing bulk RNA of unsorted whole blood.

Individual cDNA molecules were tagged with unique molecular identifiers. TCRdb passed the 5' RACE reads through MiXCR, listing each CDR3 protein once. The table shows 60,000 or so distinct CDR3 sequences, with roughly 13% occurring only once. Broader study findings: Using VDJdb, the matching emphasized anti-spike CD8 responses while missing private and CD4 specificities.

This CDR3 has 13 residues. V lost 4 bases and J 5 bases, leaving 9 bases between the germline ends. Germline V gene lookup returns CDR1 SEHNR and CDR2 FQNEAQ (reference sequence). Of note for this clonotype: Its antigen is currently unknown.

Sequencing used whole blood, obtained at baseline. The TCR comes from an adult who was a healthcare worker with PCR-confirmed SARS-CoV-2 infection or an uninfected control (not recorded which). The J gene is TRBJ2-1, the V gene TRBV7-9; the D is unclear. The CDR3 DNA follows: TGTGCCAGCAGCTCGGGCAATGACAATGAGCAGTTCTTC. This sequence encodes CASSSGNDNEQFF.